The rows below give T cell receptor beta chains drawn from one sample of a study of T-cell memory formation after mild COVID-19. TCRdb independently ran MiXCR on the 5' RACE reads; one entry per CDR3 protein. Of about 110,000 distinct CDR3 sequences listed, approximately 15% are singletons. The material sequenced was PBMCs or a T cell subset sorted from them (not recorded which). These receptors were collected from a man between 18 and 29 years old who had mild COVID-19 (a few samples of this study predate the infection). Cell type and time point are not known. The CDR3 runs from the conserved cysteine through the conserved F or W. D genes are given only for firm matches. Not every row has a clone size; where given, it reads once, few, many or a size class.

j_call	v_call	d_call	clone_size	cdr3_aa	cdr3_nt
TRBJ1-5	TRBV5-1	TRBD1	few	CASSFGQGANQPQHF	TGCGCCAGCAGCTTCGGGCAGGGGGCAAATCAGCCCCAGCATTTT
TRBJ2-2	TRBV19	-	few	CASSPQTGPGELFF	TGTGCCAGTAGTCCCCAGACAGGTCCCGGGGAGCTGTTTTTT
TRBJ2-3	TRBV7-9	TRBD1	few	CASSSLQGEGETDTQYF	TGTGCCAGCAGCTCATTACAGGGGGAAGGAGAGACAGATACGCAGTATTTT
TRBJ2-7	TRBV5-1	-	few	CASRLEQYYEQYF	TGCGCCAGCAGGCTCGAGCAGTACTACGAGCAGTACTTC
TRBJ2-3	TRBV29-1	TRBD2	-	CSVEDQLAGVYVTDTQYF	TGCAGCGTTGAAGATCAACTAGCGGGGGTCTACGTCACAGATACGCAGTATTTT
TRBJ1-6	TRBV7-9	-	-	CASSFTPGPIGSPLHF	TGTGCCAGCAGCTTCACCCCGGGACCTATTGGTTCACCCCTCCACTTT
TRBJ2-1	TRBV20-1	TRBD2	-	CSASPSAGGIYNEQFF	TGCAGTGCATCCCCGAGCGCCGGGGGGATCTACAATGAGCAGTTCTTC
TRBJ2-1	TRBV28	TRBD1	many	CASSDLLRDRGTYNEQFF	TGTGCCAGCAGTGACTTACTCCGGGACAGGGGCACCTACAATGAGCAGTTCTTC
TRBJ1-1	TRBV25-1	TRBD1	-	CASSEYSGGARGDTEAFF	TGTGCCAGCAGTGAATATTCGGGAGGGGCCAGGGGGGACACTGAAGCTTTCTTT
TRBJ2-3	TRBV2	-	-	CASSELFADTQYF	TGTGCCAGCAGTGAATTATTTGCAGATACGCAGTATTTT
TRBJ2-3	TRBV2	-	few	CASSEAALWQYF	TGTGCCAGCAGTGAAGCGGCCCTTTGGCAGTATTTT
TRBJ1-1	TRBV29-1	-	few	CSVEDGVQKAFF	TGCAGCGTTGAAGATGGGGTCCAAAAAGCTTTCTTT
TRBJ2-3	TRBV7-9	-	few	CASSLVSTGRGTDTQYF	TGTGCCAGCAGCTTAGTCTCGACAGGCAGAGGGACAGATACGCAGTATTTT
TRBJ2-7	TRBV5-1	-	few	CASSLSGQGAYEQYF	TGCGCCAGCAGCTTGTCCGGGCAGGGTGCCTACGAGCAGTACTTC